The next 23 T cell receptor beta chains were all read from a single sample in a study of blood T cell repertoires in COVID-19. Data came from immunoSEQ multiplex PCR; TCRdb stores just in-frame clones and leaves some out. Among under 450,000 clones listed, around 91% were seen once. The sequencing input was peripheral blood. Receptors originate from a woman in her thirties or forties with COVID-19, enrolled during active disease.

CDR3 in amino acids: CASSEGTVYGYTF. DNA for the CDR3: TGTGCCAGCAGTGAAGGAACAGTTTATGGCTACACCTTC. The chain links TRBV2 to TRBJ1-2; D remains unclear. Trimming left V 1 base short and J 5 bases short, with 8 bases between. Germline V gene lookup returns CDR1 SNHLY and CDR2 FYNNEI. The CDR3 runs to 13 residues.

The J gene is TRBJ2-7, the V gene TRBV28; 8 positions agree with TRBD1. J was trimmed by 4 bases and V by 8 bases; bases with no gene match: 7. CDR1 MDHEN and CDR2 SYDVKM come from the germline V gene. The CDR3 contains 13 residues. The CDR3 protein is CASWTGRSYEQYF. CDR3 sequence (DNA): TGTGCCAGCTGGACAGGGAGATCTTACGAGCAGTACTTC.

The rearrangement links TRBV19 to TRBJ1-5; D may be TRBD1 (5 bases). The V gene lost 5 bases and the J gene lost 0 bases, with 14 bases spanning the gap. Germline values: CDR1 LNHDA, CDR2 SQIVND (reference sequence). There are 16 residues in the CDR3. CDR3: CASSFSRVGSNQPQHF. For the CDR3, the DNA is TGTGCCAGTAGTTTTTCCAGGGTTGGTAGCAATCAGCCCCAGCATTTT.

Points on this clone: In the same sample, other DNA sequences code for this CDR3. The J gene is TRBJ1-2, the V gene TRBV29-1; 8 bases align to TRBD1. This CDR3 is built from 12 residues. The V gene end was trimmed by 3 bases and the J gene end by 5 bases; junction bases not matched to a gene: 2. Germline loops: CDR1 SQVTM, CDR2 ANQGSEA. Here the CDR3 reads CSVDRGPYGYTF. As DNA, the CDR3 is TGCAGCGTTGACAGGGGGCCTTATGGCTACACCTTC.

The chain employs TRBV10-3 and TRBJ1-5, with D possibly being TRBD1 (6 bases). This CDR3 spans 14 amino acids. The germline V gene has CDR1 ENHRY and CDR2 SYGVKD. Trimming removed 4 bases at V and 5 bases at J, with 12 bases between. The CDR3 DNA reads as TGTGCCATCAGTGTTGTAGGGGGATATCAGCCCCAGCATTTT. Protein sequence: CAISVVGGYQPQHF.

The genes are TRBV5-1 and TRBJ1-2; D might be TRBD1 (6 bases). The length of the CDR3 is 14 residues. CDR1 and CDR2 (germline): SGHRS, YFSETQ. Deletions cut 0 bases from V and 11 bases from J, with 17 bases between. The CDR3 sequence: CASSLEAGNRDYTF. The DNA of the CDR3 is TGCGCCAGCAGCTTGGAGGCAGGGAACAGGGATTACACCTTC.

J is TRBJ2-7 and V is TRBV27; D is perhaps TRBD1 (5 bases). This CDR3 is 13 amino acids long. V lost 11 bases to trimming and J lost 0 bases, with 14 bases between them. The germline CDR1 and CDR2 sequences are MNHEY and SMNVEV (reference sequence). The CDR3 coding sequence is TGTGCCCTGAGAAGGGGAACCTCCTACGAGCAGTACTTC. It specifies CALRRGTSYEQYF.

This rearrangement joins TRBV10-3 to TRBJ1-2; 11 nucleotides align to TRBD1. The CDR3 loop spans 17 amino acids. CDR1 and CDR2 from the germline V gene are ENHRY and SYGVKD. Trimming removed 0 bases from V and 2 bases from J; junction bases left unmatched: 5. CDR3 sequence reads: CAISESGTGGKNYGYTF. The CDR3 nucleotides are TGTGCCATCAGTGAGTCCGGGACAGGGGGGAAAAACTATGGCTACACCTTC.

The chain employs TRBV28 and TRBJ1-4; 11 positions agree with TRBD1. After removal of 5 bases from V and 6 bases from J, the junction contained 5 bases not matched to a gene. The CDR3 is 15 residues long. Germline CDR1 MDHEN, CDR2 SYDVKM. The CDR3 sequence: CASSRTGGADEKLFF. CDR3 DNA: TGTGCCAGCAGTCGGACAGGGGGCGCAGATGAAAAACTGTTTTTT.

The V and J genes are TRBV28 and TRBJ1-5; D remains unclear. This CDR3 comprises 13 residues. Germline values: CDR1 MDHEN, CDR2 SYDVKM. Trimming took 7 bases from V and 4 from J, leaving 11 bases between them. In DNA form, the CDR3 reads TGTGCCAGCACAGCCCCGGGGAATCAGCCCCAGCATTTT. Amino acid sequence: CASTAPGNQPQHF.

The J gene is TRBJ2-3, the V gene TRBV7-3; 7 bases fit TRBD2. The CDR3 contains 14 residues. Per the germline V gene, CDR1 is SGHTA and CDR2 is FQGTGA. Trimming cost V 1 base and J 2 bases; bases outside gene matches: 0. The DNA for the CDR3 is TGTGCCAGCAGCTTAAGGGACTACACAGATACGCAGTATTTT. Protein sequence: CASSLRDYTDTQYF.

V usage is TRBV7-9 and J usage is TRBJ2-4; no clear D. V was clipped by 2 bases and J by 3 bases, with 11 bases between them. The CDR3 sequence is 15 residues long. Per the germline V gene, CDR1 is SEHNR and CDR2 is FQNEAQ (reference sequence). The CDR3 region has the DNA TGTGCCAGCAGCTTAAGGCAAGGAGACAAAAACATTCAGTACTTC. This sequence encodes CASSLRQGDKNIQYF.

This chain links TRBV19 with TRBJ1-5; a weak D match, TRBD1 (6 bases). The germline CDR1 and CDR2 sequences are LNHDA and SQIVND (reference sequence). The V gene lost 7 bases and the J gene lost 0 bases, with 16 bases spanning the gap. CDR3 length: 16 residues. The CDR3 DNA reads TGTGCCAGTACCTTACCCGGACAGTATAGCAATCAGCCCCAGCATTTT. Its protein is CASTLPGQYSNQPQHF.

V and J are TRBV5-1 and TRBJ2-7, with TRBD1 identical over 7 bases. Germline CDR1 is SGHRS and CDR2 is YFSETQ. V was pared by 1 base and J by 7 bases, with 17 bases of the junction left unmatched. This CDR3 has 17 amino acids. The CDR3 DNA is TGCGCCAGCAGCTTGTGGGGAACAGGGGTAGGTGAGACGGAGCAGTACTTC. Translating it yields CASSLWGTGVGETEQYF.

The J gene is TRBJ1-6, the V gene TRBV25-1; possible D gene TRBD1, 5 bases. This CDR3 has 15 amino acids. Germline V gene data show CDR1 as MGHDK and CDR2 as SYGVNS. V was clipped by 1 base and J by 11 bases, with 15 bases between them. The CDR3 DNA reads as TGTGCCAGCAGTGAATTCGGACTAGGGGCTACACCCCTCCACTTT. Translating gives CASSEFGLGATPLHF.

The chain links TRBV27 to TRBJ2-1; the D is unclear. Germline CDR1 and CDR2: MNHEY and SMNVEV (reference sequence). The CDR3 covers 14 residues. V shed 3 bases and J shed 10 bases, with 16 bases lying between them. The CDR3 loop is CASSFVDPAGEQFF. DNA for the CDR3: TGTGCCAGCAGTTTTGTTGACCCGGCCGGGGAGCAGTTCTTC.

This rearrangement joins TRBV5-1 to TRBJ2-1; 7 bases map to TRBD1. The V segment lost 4 bases and the J segment 7 bases; nucleotides outside the gene matches: 8. The germline V gene encodes CDR1 SGHRS and CDR2 YFSETQ. The CDR3 totals 14 residues. CDR3: CASSQDRVGNEQFF. The CDR3 nucleotides read TGCGCCAGCAGCCAAGACAGGGTAGGAAATGAGCAGTTCTTC.

This chain links TRBV28 with TRBJ1-5; no clear D. The CDR3 length is 12 residues. Trimming took 11 bases from V and 2 from J, leaving 10 bases between them. Germline V lookup: CDR1 MDHEN, CDR2 SYDVKM. The CDR3 nucleotides are TGTGCCGGTCGGGGTGGCAATCAGCCCCAGCATTTT. Its protein product is CAGRGGNQPQHF.

The rearrangement links TRBV2 to TRBJ2-3; the match to TRBD2 covers 8 bases. This CDR3 region has 16 residues. The junction had 7 bases not matched to a gene; V was cut back by 1 base and J by 4 bases. Germline lookup yields CDR1 SNHLY and CDR2 FYNNEI. The CDR3 loop reads CASSEGTPREADTQYF. The CDR3 nucleotides read TGTGCCAGCAGTGAAGGGACTCCGCGGGAGGCAGATACGCAGTATTTT.

This chain joins TRBV28 and TRBJ1-2, with TRBD1 matching 7 bases. Trimming cost V 5 bases and J 2 bases; bases outside gene matches: 14. Germline V gene sequence: CDR1 MDHEN, CDR2 SYDVKM. This CDR3 is 17 amino acids long. The CDR3: CASSLRAPGQRNYGYTF. The CDR3 DNA is TGTGCCAGCAGTCTAAGAGCCCCGGGACAGAGGAACTATGGCTACACCTTC.

The chain couples TRBV4-3 to TRBJ1-1; 9 bases line up with TRBD1. Germline trimming cut 4 bases from V and 7 bases from J; bases unmatched to any gene: 13. The CDR3 has 16 residues. Germline CDR1 LGHNA, CDR2 YSLEER. The CDR3 spells CASSRAPGQGQGEAFF. CDR3 in DNA: TGCGCCAGCAGCCGAGCACCGGGACAGGGACAGGGTGAAGCTTTCTTT.

This clone was observed once. The chain uses TRBV18 and TRBJ2-1; 7 positions agree with TRBD1. Losses at the gene ends were 0 bases for V and 6 bases for J; bases not matched to a gene: 8. The CDR3 consists of 16 residues. From germline, CDR1 is KGHSH and CDR2 LQKENI. The CDR3 DNA reads TGTGCCAGCTCACCACCGATTGACAGGGATATCAATGAGCAGTTCTTC. Translated, it gives CASSPPIDRDINEQFF. Full variable domain (rest looked up from reference TRBV18 and TRBJ2-1): NAGVMQNPRHLVRRRGQEARLRCSPMKGHSHVYWYRQLPEEGLKFMVYLQKENIIDESGMPKERFSAEFPKEGPSILRIQQVVRGDSAAYFCASSPPIDRDINEQFFGPGTRLTVL.

This rearrangement joins TRBV6-5 to TRBJ1-1; no definite D call. The CDR3 runs to 16 residues. Trimming stripped 0 bases from V and 1 base from J, with 12 bases between. Looked up from germline, CDR1 is MNHEY and CDR2 is SVGAGI. CDR3 in amino acids: CASSYSSNSANTEAFF. In nucleotides, the CDR3 is TGTGCCAGCAGTTACTCGAGTAATTCCGCGAACACTGAAGCTTTCTTT.